These T cell receptor beta chains were read from a single sample in a study of human T cells and chemical hapten exposure. TCRdb re-called the RACE reads with MiXCR, one entry per CDR3 protein. The repertoire holds about 80,000 distinct CDR3 sequences, with over 9% as singletons. Sequences were derived from whole blood, sampled in connection with sensitization to the hapten diphenylcyclopropenone (DPC). The receptor set was obtained from a woman aged 45-65 years with alopecia areata. Some clones in this sample may be carry-over from other donors' samples. CDR3s include the opening cysteine and the closing phenylalanine or tryptophan. The order of the fields is V gene, D gene, J gene, clone size, CDR3 protein, CDR3 DNA. The D gene is left open where the match is weak. The size entry is marked missing in some rows and otherwise reads once, few, many or a size class.

V gene: TRBV25-1; D gene: TRBD2; J gene: TRBJ2-7; clone size: few; CDR3 protein: CASSGTGTSGVYEQYF; CDR3 DNA: TGTGCCAGCAGTGGGACGGGGACTAGCGGAGTCTACGAGCAGTACTTC
V gene: TRBV3-1; D gene: -; J gene: TRBJ1-1; clone size: many; CDR3 protein: CASSQGDLRNTEAFF; CDR3 DNA: TGTGCCAGCAGCCAAGGTGACCTCAGGAACACTGAAGCTTTCTTT
V gene: TRBV5-1; D gene: -; J gene: TRBJ2-7; clone size: many; CDR3 protein: CAIRDRDSLYEQYF; CDR3 DNA: TGCGCCATCCGCGACCGAGACAGCCTTTACGAGCAGTACTTC
V gene: TRBV7-3; D gene: TRBD2; J gene: TRBJ2-2; clone size: few; CDR3 protein: CASRQNPRGAGNTGELFF; CDR3 DNA: TGTGCCAGCAGACAAAACCCCCGGGGAGCGGGAAACACCGGGGAGCTGTTTTTT
V gene: TRBV5-1; D gene: -; J gene: TRBJ1-1; clone size: many; CDR3 protein: CASSTTVTSEAFF; CDR3 DNA: TGCGCCAGCAGCACTACAGTAACCTCTGAAGCTTTCTTT
V gene: TRBV30; D gene: -; J gene: TRBJ1-1; clone size: many; CDR3 protein: CAWSRGLNTEAFF; CDR3 DNA: TGTGCCTGGAGTAGGGGCCTGAACACTGAAGCTTTCTTT
V gene: TRBV10-3; D gene: -; J gene: TRBJ2-1; clone size: many; CDR3 protein: CAISESGGGPYNEQFF; CDR3 DNA: TGTGCCATCAGTGAGTCCGGAGGGGGGCCCTACAATGAGCAGTTCTTC
V gene: TRBV18; D gene: -; J gene: TRBJ2-5; clone size: many; CDR3 protein: CASSLDLMETQYF; CDR3 DNA: TGTGCCAGCTCACTGGACTTGATGGAGACCCAGTACTTC
V gene: TRBV12-3/TRBV12-4; D gene: -; J gene: TRBJ2-2; clone size: many; CDR3 protein: CASSPSGELFF; CDR3 DNA: TGTGCCAGCAGCCCTTCCGGGGAGCTGTTTTTT
V gene: TRBV9; D gene: -; J gene: TRBJ1-6; clone size: few; CDR3 protein: CASSGGSALHF; CDR3 DNA: TGTGCCAGCAGCGGGGGATCGGCCCTCCACTTT
V gene: TRBV5-1; D gene: -; J gene: TRBJ2-4; clone size: -; CDR3 protein: CASSLGGENIQYF; CDR3 DNA: TGCGCCAGCAGCTTAGGTGGGGAAAACATTCAGTACTTC
V gene: TRBV29-1; D gene: TRBD1; J gene: TRBJ1-2; clone size: -; CDR3 protein: CSVATGQTFDGYTF; CDR3 DNA: TGCAGCGTTGCCACGGGACAGACTTTCGATGGCTACACCTTC
V gene: TRBV6-2/TRBV6-3; D gene: -; J gene: TRBJ2-2; clone size: -; CDR3 protein: CASRDLGVNTGELFF; CDR3 DNA: TGTGCCAGCAGAGACCTGGGGGTGAACACCGGGGAGCTGTTTTTT
V gene: TRBV14; D gene: -; J gene: TRBJ2-3; clone size: -; CDR3 protein: CASSQDLAPDTQYF; CDR3 DNA: TGTGCCAGCAGCCAAGATCTCGCCCCAGATACGCAGTATTTT
V gene: TRBV6-2/TRBV6-3; D gene: TRBD1; J gene: TRBJ2-2; clone size: few; CDR3 protein: CASSYNHRGIGELFF; CDR3 DNA: TGTGCCAGCAGTTATAACCACAGGGGAATCGGGGAGCTGTTTTTT
V gene: TRBV11-2; D gene: -; J gene: TRBJ2-3; clone size: many; CDR3 protein: CASSLRPGTQYF; CDR3 DNA: TGTGCCAGCAGCCTTCGTCCGGGTACGCAGTATTTT
V gene: TRBV21-1; D gene: -; J gene: TRBJ2-2; clone size: few; CDR3 protein: CASSKSLRGGERTGELFF; CDR3 DNA: TGTGCCAGCAGCAAAAGCCTCCGAGGGGGAGAGCGGACCGGGGAGCTGTTTTTT
V gene: TRBV11-1; D gene: -; J gene: TRBJ2-3; clone size: few; CDR3 protein: CASSSRDFTDTQYF; CDR3 DNA: TGTGCCAGCTCTTCGCGGGACTTCACAGATACGCAGTATTTT
V gene: TRBV24-1; D gene: -; J gene: TRBJ2-6; clone size: many; CDR3 protein: CATSDQKQSSGANVLTF; CDR3 DNA: TGTGCCACCAGTGATCAGAAACAGAGCTCTGGGGCCAACGTCCTGACTTTC
V gene: TRBV3-1; D gene: -; J gene: TRBJ2-7; clone size: few; CDR3 protein: CASSPFGTVYEQYF; CDR3 DNA: TGTGCCAGCAGCCCATTCGGGACTGTCTACGAGCAGTACTTC
V gene: TRBV7-2; D gene: TRBD2; J gene: TRBJ2-7; clone size: -; CDR3 protein: CASSLAGGSAYEQYF; CDR3 DNA: TGTGCCAGCAGCTTAGCTGGCGGGAGCGCCTACGAGCAGTACTTC
V gene: TRBV28; D gene: TRBD1; J gene: TRBJ1-1; clone size: many; CDR3 protein: CASKTGQGRAFF; CDR3 DNA: TGTGCCAGCAAAACCGGACAGGGACGCGCTTTCTTT
V gene: TRBV5-1; D gene: TRBD2; J gene: TRBJ2-1; clone size: few; CDR3 protein: CASSLGLAGVDEQFF; CDR3 DNA: TGCGCCAGCAGCCTGGGACTAGCGGGAGTAGATGAGCAGTTCTTC
V gene: TRBV2; D gene: TRBD2; J gene: TRBJ2-3; clone size: -; CDR3 protein: CASSDPTSGRAAETDTQYF; CDR3 DNA: TGTGCCAGCAGCGATCCGACTAGCGGGAGGGCCGCAGAGACAGATACGCAGTATTTT
V gene: TRBV21-1; D gene: -; J gene: TRBJ2-7; clone size: few; CDR3 protein: CASTLGVNAYEQYF; CDR3 DNA: TGTGCCAGCACCTTAGGGGTCAACGCCTACGAGCAGTACTTC
V gene: TRBV12-3/TRBV12-4; D gene: -; J gene: TRBJ2-1; clone size: many; CDR3 protein: CASSRSGSSYNEQFF; CDR3 DNA: TGTGCCAGCAGCCGCTCAGGGAGCTCCTACAATGAGCAGTTCTTC
V gene: TRBV20-1; D gene: -; J gene: TRBJ2-1; clone size: many; CDR3 protein: CSAREPTSYNEQFF; CDR3 DNA: TGCAGTGCTAGAGAGCCGACGTCCTACAATGAGCAGTTCTTC